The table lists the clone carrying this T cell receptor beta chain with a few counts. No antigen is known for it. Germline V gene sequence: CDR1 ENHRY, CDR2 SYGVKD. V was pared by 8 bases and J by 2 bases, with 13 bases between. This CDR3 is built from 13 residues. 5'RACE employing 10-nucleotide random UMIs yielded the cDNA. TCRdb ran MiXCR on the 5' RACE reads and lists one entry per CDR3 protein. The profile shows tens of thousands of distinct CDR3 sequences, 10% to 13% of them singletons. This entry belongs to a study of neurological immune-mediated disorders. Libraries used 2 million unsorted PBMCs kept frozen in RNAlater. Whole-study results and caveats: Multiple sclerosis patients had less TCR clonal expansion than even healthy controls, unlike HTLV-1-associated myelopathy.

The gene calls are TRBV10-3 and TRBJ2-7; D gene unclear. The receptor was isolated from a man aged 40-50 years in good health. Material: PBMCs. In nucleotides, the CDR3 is TGTGCCATCCCCCCGCAGCAAACCTACGAGCAGTACTTC. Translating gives CAIPPQQTYEQYF.